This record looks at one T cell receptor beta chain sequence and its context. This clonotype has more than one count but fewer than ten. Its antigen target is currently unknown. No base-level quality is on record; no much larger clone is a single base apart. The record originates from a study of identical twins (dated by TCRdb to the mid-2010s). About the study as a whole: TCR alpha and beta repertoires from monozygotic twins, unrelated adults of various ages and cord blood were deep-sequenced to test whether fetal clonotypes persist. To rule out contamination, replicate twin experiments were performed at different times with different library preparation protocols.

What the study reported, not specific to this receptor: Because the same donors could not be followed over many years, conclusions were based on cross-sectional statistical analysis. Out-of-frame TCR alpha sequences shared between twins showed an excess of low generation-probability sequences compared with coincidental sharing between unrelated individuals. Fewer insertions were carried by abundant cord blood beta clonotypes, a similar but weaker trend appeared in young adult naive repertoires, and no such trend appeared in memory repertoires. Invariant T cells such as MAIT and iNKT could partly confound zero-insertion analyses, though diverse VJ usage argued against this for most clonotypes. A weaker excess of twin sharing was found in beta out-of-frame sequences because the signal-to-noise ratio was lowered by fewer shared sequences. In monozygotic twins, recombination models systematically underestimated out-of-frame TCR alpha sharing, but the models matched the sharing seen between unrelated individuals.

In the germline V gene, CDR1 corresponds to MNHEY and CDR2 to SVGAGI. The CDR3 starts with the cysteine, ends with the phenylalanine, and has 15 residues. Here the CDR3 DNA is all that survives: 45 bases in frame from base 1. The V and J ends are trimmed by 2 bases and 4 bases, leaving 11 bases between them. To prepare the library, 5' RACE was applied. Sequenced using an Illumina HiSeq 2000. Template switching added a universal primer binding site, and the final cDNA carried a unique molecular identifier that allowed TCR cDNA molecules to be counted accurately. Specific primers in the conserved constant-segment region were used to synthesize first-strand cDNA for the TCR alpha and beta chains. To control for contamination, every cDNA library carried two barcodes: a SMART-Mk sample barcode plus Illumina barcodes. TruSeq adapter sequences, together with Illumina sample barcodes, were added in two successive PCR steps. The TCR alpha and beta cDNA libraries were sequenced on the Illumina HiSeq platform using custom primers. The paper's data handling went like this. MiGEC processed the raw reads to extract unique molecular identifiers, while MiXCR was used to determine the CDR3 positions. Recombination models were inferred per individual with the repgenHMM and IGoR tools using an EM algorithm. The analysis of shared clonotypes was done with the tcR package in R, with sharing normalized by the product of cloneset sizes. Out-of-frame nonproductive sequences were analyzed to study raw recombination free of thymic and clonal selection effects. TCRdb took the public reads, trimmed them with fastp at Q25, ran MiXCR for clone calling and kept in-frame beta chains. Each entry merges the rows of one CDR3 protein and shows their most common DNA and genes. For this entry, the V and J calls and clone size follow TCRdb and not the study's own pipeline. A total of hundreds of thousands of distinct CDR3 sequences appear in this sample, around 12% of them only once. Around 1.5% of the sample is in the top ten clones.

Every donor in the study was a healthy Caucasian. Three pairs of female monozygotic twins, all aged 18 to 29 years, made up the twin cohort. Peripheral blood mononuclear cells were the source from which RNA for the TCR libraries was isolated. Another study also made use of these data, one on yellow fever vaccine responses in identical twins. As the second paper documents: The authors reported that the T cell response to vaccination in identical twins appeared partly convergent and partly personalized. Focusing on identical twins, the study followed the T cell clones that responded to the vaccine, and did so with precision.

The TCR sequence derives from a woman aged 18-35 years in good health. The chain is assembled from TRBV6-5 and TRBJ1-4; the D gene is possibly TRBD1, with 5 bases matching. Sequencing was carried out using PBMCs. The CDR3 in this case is CASSYRGEFNEKLFF. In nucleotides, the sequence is TGTGCCAGCAGTTACCGGGGGGAGTTTAATGAAAAACTGTTTTTT.